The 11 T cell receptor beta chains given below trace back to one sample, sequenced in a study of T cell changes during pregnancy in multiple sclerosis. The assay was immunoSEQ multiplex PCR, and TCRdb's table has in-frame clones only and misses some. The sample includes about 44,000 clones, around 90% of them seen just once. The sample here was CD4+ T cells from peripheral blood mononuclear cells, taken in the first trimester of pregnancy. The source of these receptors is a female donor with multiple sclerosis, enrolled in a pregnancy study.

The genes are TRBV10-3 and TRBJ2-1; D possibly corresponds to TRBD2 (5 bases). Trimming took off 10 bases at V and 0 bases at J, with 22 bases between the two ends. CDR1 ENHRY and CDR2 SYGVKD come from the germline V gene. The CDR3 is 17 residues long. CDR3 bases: TGTGCCACCACCTCTATTAGCGCGCCAAGCTCCTACAATGAGCAGTTCTTC. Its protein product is CATTSISAPSSYNEQFF.

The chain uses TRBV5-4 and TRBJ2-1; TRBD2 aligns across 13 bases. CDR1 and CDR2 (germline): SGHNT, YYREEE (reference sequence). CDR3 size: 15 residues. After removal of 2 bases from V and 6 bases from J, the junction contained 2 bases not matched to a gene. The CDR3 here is CASSLLAGGINEQFF. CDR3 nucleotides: TGTGCCAGCAGCTTACTAGCGGGAGGGATCAATGAGCAGTTCTTC.

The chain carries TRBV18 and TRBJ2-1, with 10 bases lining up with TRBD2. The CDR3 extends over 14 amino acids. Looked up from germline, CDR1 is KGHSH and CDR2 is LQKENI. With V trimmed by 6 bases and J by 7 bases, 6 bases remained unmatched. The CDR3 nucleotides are TGTGCCAGCTCCCCTCTAGCGGGAGAGAATGAGCAGTTCTTC. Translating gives CASSPLAGENEQFF.

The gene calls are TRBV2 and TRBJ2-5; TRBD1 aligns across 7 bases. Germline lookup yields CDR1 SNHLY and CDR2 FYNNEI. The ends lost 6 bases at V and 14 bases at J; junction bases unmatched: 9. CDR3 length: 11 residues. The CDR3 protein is CASSTRDRPYF. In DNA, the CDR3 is TGTGCCAGCAGCACCCGGGACAGACCTTACTTC.

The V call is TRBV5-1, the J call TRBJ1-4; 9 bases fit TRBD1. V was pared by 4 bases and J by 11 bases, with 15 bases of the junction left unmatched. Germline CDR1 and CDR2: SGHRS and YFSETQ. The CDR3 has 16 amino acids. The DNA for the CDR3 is TGCGCCAGCAGCCAGAATCCGACAGGGGGTAGGGATAAACTGTTTTTT. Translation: CASSQNPTGGRDKLFF.

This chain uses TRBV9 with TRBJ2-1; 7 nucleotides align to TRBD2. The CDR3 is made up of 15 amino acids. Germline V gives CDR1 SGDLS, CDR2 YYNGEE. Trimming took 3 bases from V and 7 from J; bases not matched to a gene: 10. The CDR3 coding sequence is TGTGCCAGCAGCGGTCCCAGCGGGATGTGGAATGAGCAGTTCTTC. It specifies CASSGPSGMWNEQFF.

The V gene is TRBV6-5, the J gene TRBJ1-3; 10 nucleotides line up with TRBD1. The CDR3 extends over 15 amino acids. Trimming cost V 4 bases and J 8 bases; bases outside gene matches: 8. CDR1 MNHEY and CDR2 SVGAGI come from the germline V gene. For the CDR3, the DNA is TGTGCCAGCAGTTGGACAGGGGGTAGGACTGACACCATATATTTT. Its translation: CASSWTGGRTDTIYF.

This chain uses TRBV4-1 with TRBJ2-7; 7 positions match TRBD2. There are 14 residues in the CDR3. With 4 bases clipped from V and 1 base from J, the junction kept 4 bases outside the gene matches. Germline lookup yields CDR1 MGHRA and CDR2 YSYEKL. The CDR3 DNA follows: TGCGCCAGCAGCCGCCAGCGGGATTCCTACGAGCAGTACTTC. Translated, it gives CASSRQRDSYEQYF.

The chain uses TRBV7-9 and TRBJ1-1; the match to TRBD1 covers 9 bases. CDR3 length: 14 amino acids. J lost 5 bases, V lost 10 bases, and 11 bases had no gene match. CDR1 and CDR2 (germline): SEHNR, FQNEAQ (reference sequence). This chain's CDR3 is CATWPGQGNTEAFF. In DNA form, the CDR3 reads TGTGCCACCTGGCCGGGACAGGGAAATACTGAAGCTTTCTTT. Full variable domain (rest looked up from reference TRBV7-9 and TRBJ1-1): DTGVSQNPRHKITKRGQNVTFRCDPISEHNRLYWYRQTLGQGPEFLTYFQNEAQLEKSRLLSDRFSAERPKGSFSTLEIQRTEQGDSAMYLCATWPGQGNTEAFFGQGTRLTVV.

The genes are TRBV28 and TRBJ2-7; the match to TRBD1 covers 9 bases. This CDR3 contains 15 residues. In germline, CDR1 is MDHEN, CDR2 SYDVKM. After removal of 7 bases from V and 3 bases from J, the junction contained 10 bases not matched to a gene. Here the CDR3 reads CASTASGQGGYEQYF. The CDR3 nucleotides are TGTGCCAGCACCGCCTCGGGACAGGGCGGCTACGAGCAGTACTTC. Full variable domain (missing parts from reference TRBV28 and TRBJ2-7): DVKVTQSSRYLVKRTGEKVFLECVQDMDHENMFWYRQDPGLGLRLIYFSYDVKMKEKGDIPEGYSVSREKKERFSLILESASTNQTSMYLCASTASGQGGYEQYFGPGTRLTVT.

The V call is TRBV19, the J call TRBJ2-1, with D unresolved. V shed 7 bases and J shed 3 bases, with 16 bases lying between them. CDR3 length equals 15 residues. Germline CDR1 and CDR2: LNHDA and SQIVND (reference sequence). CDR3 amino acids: CASTPSPGYYNEQFF. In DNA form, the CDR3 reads TGTGCCAGTACTCCGTCCCCAGGTTACTACAATGAGCAGTTCTTC.